The 26 T cell receptor beta chains given below trace back to one sample, sequenced in a study of response to subunit inactivated influenza vaccine. TCRdb passed the RT-PCR reads through MiXCR, listing each CDR3 protein once. Seen here are roughly 780,000 distinct CDR3 sequences, under 20% observed once, and the top ten hold about a tenth. The sequences come from PBMCs from blood, collected about 5 days after vaccination. Receptors were obtained from a man aged 45-60 years who received an inactivated influenza vaccine.

The genes are TRBV7-8 and TRBJ2-3; no definite D call. Germline V gene sequence: CDR1 SGHVS, CDR2 FQNEAQ. This CDR3 contains 15 residues. V lost 5 bases, J lost 0 bases, and 12 bases lay in between. CDR3 amino acids: CASSTGHRSTDTQYF. The CDR3, as DNA: TGTGCCAGCAGCACTGGCCACCGTAGCACAGATACGCAGTATTTT.

The V gene is TRBV6-4, the J gene TRBJ1-2; unclear D gene. CDR1 and CDR2 (germline): MRHNA, SNTAGT. The length of the CDR3 is 12 residues. Trimming pared 3 bases from V and 4 bases from J, leaving 6 bases between. The CDR3 is CASSDHLYGYTF. CDR3 in DNA: TGTGCCAGCAGTGATCACCTCTATGGCTACACCTTC.

In this sample, this clonotype turned up many times. This chain joins TRBV20-1 and TRBJ1-1; D is uncertain. The CDR3 consists of 14 residues. The V and J ends lost 0 bases and 7 bases respectively, with 15 bases between them. Germline CDR1 is DFQATT and CDR2 is SNEGSKA (reference sequence). The CDR3 DNA reads as TGCAGTGCTAGAGATACCGGGTTGGTGAGTGAAGCTTTCTTT. Protein: CSARDTGLVSEAFF.

This chain links TRBV5-4 with TRBJ1-2; D perhaps matches TRBD1 (5 bases). The CDR3 is 15 residues long. Trimming removed 0 bases from V and 8 bases from J, with 17 bases in between. CDR1 is SGHNT and CDR2 is YYREEE in the germline V gene (reference sequence). This CDR3 reads CASSLAGHGIRGYTF. For the CDR3, the DNA is TGTGCCAGCAGCTTGGCCGGACATGGTATCAGAGGCTACACCTTC.

The chain carries TRBV6-1 and TRBJ1-6; weak D call: TRBD1 (6 bases). Per the germline V gene, CDR1 is MNHNS and CDR2 is SASEGT. The CDR3 contains 15 residues. V lost 6 bases and J 5 bases, leaving 14 bases between the germline ends. This CDR3 is CASSRRDINNSPLHF. In nucleotides, the CDR3 is TGTGCCAGCAGCCGGAGGGACATTAATAATTCACCCCTCCACTTT.

V usage is TRBV5-1 and J usage is TRBJ2-7; 12 bases fit TRBD2. This CDR3 is 14 amino acids long. Germline loops: CDR1 SGHRS, CDR2 YFSETQ. Trimming at V came to 4 bases and at J to 2 bases, leaving 1 base not matched to a gene. For the CDR3, the DNA is TGCGCCAGCAGCACTAGCGGGGGGACCTACGAGCAGTACTTC. Translation: CASSTSGGTYEQYF.

This clonotype was recorded many times. CDR3 loop: CSVSTSASDTQYF. The CDR3 DNA is TGCAGTGTTTCGACTAGCGCCTCAGATACGCAGTATTTT. This rearrangement joins TRBV20-1 to TRBJ2-3; 8 bases are a match to TRBD2. The J segment lost 4 bases and the V segment lost 7 bases, leaving 7 bases of the junction unmatched. The CDR3 is 13 residues long. Per the germline V gene, CDR1 is DFQATT and CDR2 is SNEGSKA (reference sequence).

This clonotype was seen ten or more times. V is TRBV5-5 and J is TRBJ1-1, with 7 positions matching TRBD1. This CDR3 is 18 amino acids long. The V gene's germline CDR1 is SGHKS and CDR2 YYEKEE (reference sequence). V shed 4 bases and J 1 base; nucleotides not matched to a gene: 16. The CDR3 DNA follows: TGTGCCAGCAGCCTGAGGACAGGAAGGAATCTTGGGAACACTGAAGCTTTCTTT. Amino acids: CASSLRTGRNLGNTEAFF. The full variable domain, in which reference TRBV5-5 and TRBJ1-1 provide the parts outside the CDR3, is DAGVTQSPTHLIKTRGQQVTLRCSPISGHKSVSWYQQVLGQGPQFIFQYYEKEERGRGNFPDRFSARQFPNYSSELNVNALLLGDSALYLCASSLRTGRNLGNTEAFFGQGTRLTVV.

The V and J genes are TRBV3-1 and TRBJ2-3, with 15 bases lining up with TRBD2. CDR1 and CDR2 from the germline V gene are LGHDT and YNNKEL (reference sequence). The CDR3 is made up of 17 amino acids. Trimming at V came to 1 base and at J to 2 bases, leaving 1 base not matched to a gene. CDR3 in DNA: TGTGCCAGCAGCCAAGGGACTAGCGGGAGGGCCACAGATACGCAGTATTTT. Translated: CASSQGTSGRATDTQYF.

This clonotype was detected many times. The chain is built from TRBV24-1 and TRBJ1-5; D not certain. The germline V gene has CDR1 KGHDR and CDR2 SFDVKD. V lost 8 bases, J lost 3 bases, and 10 bases lay in between. This CDR3 region has 13 residues. The DNA for the CDR3 is TGTGCCACCAAGGAGGGCCCCAATCAGCCCCAGCATTTT. Amino acid sequence: CATKEGPNQPQHF.

The chain uses TRBV10-3 and TRBJ1-6; tentatively, D is TRBD1 (5 bases). The CDR3 covers 11 residues. From germline, CDR1 is ENHRY and CDR2 SYGVKD. Trimming removed 10 bases from V and 15 bases from J, with 16 bases in between. This CDR3 is CASGTGSNLHF. CDR3 nucleotide sequence: TGTGCCAGCGGTACAGGTAGTAACCTCCACTTT.

A few counts support this clonotype. This chain joins TRBV5-1 and TRBJ2-2; 8 bases are shared with TRBD2. Germline V gene data show CDR1 as SGHRS and CDR2 as YFSETQ. This CDR3 contains 17 residues. With V trimmed by 4 bases and J by 5 bases, 13 bases remained unmatched. CDR3 protein: CASSRSPGTRRTGELFF. CDR3 nucleotide sequence: TGCGCCAGCAGCAGGTCCCCCGGGACTAGAAGGACCGGGGAGCTGTTTTTT.

The rearrangement links TRBV28 to TRBJ2-7; D is possibly TRBD1 (6 bases). Germline V gene lookup returns CDR1 MDHEN and CDR2 SYDVKM. The CDR3 length is 14 residues. Trimming took 3 bases from V and 2 from J, leaving 11 bases between them. The CDR3 DNA follows: TGTGCCAGCAGTTTCGGGACACGGACCTACGAGCAGTACTTC. Translating it yields CASSFGTRTYEQYF.

The chain is built from TRBV28 and TRBJ2-7, with 11 positions matching TRBD2. CDR1 and CDR2 from the germline V gene are MDHEN and SYDVKM. The V and J ends lost 4 bases and 3 bases, in that order; junction bases with no gene match: 8. CDR3 length equals 16 residues. CDR3 DNA sequence: TGTGCCAGCAGTTATTCAACGGGACTAGCGGACTACGAGCAGTACTTC. Its protein product is CASSYSTGLADYEQYF.

The rearrangement uses TRBV2 and TRBJ2-7; 8 bases map to TRBD1. The CDR3 runs to 13 residues. Germline V lookup: CDR1 SNHLY, CDR2 FYNNEI. Trimming took 6 bases from V and 4 from J; bases not matched to a gene: 5. Here the CDR3 DNA reads TGTGCCAGCAGGATAACAGGGGGATACGAGCAGTACTTC. Translating it yields CASRITGGYEQYF.

As DNA, the CDR3 is TGCAGTGCTAGACCCACAGCCGAGCAGTACTTC. Translating gives CSARPTAEQYF. This chain uses TRBV20-1 with TRBJ2-7, with D unclear. Trimming cost V 2 bases and J 6 bases, with 8 bases left between them. CDR3 length: 11 amino acids. Germline CDR1 DFQATT, CDR2 SNEGSKA (reference sequence).

The rearrangement joins TRBV4-3 to TRBJ2-1, with 8 bases that match TRBD1. Germline CDR1 reads LGHNA; CDR2 reads YSLEER. The V gene end was trimmed by 0 bases and the J gene end by 7 bases; junction bases not matched to a gene: 5. The CDR3 loop spans 15 amino acids. CDR3 nucleotides: TGCGCCAGCAGCCAAGACGAATGGACAGGGAATGAGCAGTTCTTC. Its translation is CASSQDEWTGNEQFF.

This clonotype was counted only a few times. The rearrangement uses TRBV11-1 and TRBJ1-1; 12 nucleotides agree with TRBD1. Germline CDR1 and CDR2: SGHAT and FQDESV (reference sequence). The CDR3 loop spans 18 amino acids. The V segment lost 4 bases and the J segment 1 base; nucleotides outside the gene matches: 10. The CDR3 DNA follows: TGTGCCAGCAGCTCCGGGACAGGGGGCGGTCGAACGAACACTGAAGCTTTCTTT. This gives the protein CASSSGTGGGRTNTEAFF.

This clonotype was seen only a few times. The chain recombines TRBV24-1 with TRBJ2-3, with 7 bases identical to TRBD1. The J segment lost 6 bases and the V segment lost 4 bases, leaving 12 bases of the junction unmatched. Germline V gene sequence: CDR1 KGHDR, CDR2 SFDVKD. This CDR3 is built from 16 residues. As DNA, the CDR3 is TGTGCCACCAGTGACCTACAGGGGATGGGCAGCGATACGCAGTATTTT. As protein: CATSDLQGMGSDTQYF.

This clonotype turned up a few times. This chain joins TRBV10-3 and TRBJ2-2; 9 bases are a match to TRBD2. The junction had 16 bases not matched to a gene; V was cut back by 2 bases and J by 0 bases. CDR1 ENHRY and CDR2 SYGVKD come from the germline V gene. The CDR3 totals 21 residues. Here the CDR3 DNA reads TGTGCCATCAGTGAGGGGGACAGAGATCTGACTAGCGGACCGAACACCGGGGAGCTGTTTTTT. This translates into CAISEGDRDLTSGPNTGELFF.

This clonotype was recorded once. The chain has TRBV5-1 and TRBJ2-3, with D perhaps being TRBD1 or TRBD2 (6 bases each). The CDR3 has 15 residues. Trimming removed 1 base at V and 3 bases at J, with 12 bases between. Germline CDR1 and CDR2: SGHRS and YFSETQ. CDR3 sequence (DNA): TGCGCCAGCAGCTTGAGGGGGGACGGGACAGATACGCAGTATTTT. It translates to CASSLRGDGTDTQYF. Full variable domain (rest looked up from reference TRBV5-1 and TRBJ2-3): KAGVTQTPRYLIKTRGQQVTLSCSPISGHRSVSWYQQTPGQGLQFLFEYFSETQRNKGNFPGRFSGRQFSNSRSEMNVSTLELGDSALYLCASSLRGDGTDTQYFGPGTRLTVL.

The CDR3 DNA sequence: TGTGCCAGCAGCTTAGTCCAGGGTCGTGGTGAAGCTTTCTTT. This encodes CASSLVQGRGEAFF. The chain recombines TRBV7-2 with TRBJ1-1; TRBD1 might be the D (5 bases). Germline loops: CDR1 SGHTA, CDR2 FQGNSA. The V end lost 1 base, the J end lost 7 bases, and 13 bases lay between the germline ends. The CDR3 is 14 amino acids.

The chain is built from TRBV7-9 and TRBJ2-2, with D unresolved. Germline V gives CDR1 SEHNR, CDR2 FQNEAQ (reference sequence). This CDR3 is 14 amino acids long. V was shortened by 4 bases and J by 4 bases, with 10 bases between the two germline ends. Here the CDR3 reads CASSSRQPTGELFF. The CDR3 DNA follows: TGTGCCAGCAGCTCGAGACAACCCACCGGGGAGCTGTTTTTT.

The V call is TRBV12-3 or TRBV12-4, the J call TRBJ2-7; 13 nucleotides line up with TRBD2. This CDR3 is 18 amino acids long. The V segment lost 6 bases and the J segment 0 bases; nucleotides outside the gene matches: 11. This chain's CDR3 is CASSFLGTSGISSYEQYF. The CDR3 nucleotides read TGTGCCAGCAGCTTCTTGGGGACTAGCGGGATCAGCTCCTACGAGCAGTACTTC.

DNA of the CDR3: TGTGCCACAGCAAACAGGGGGAACACCGGGGAGCTGTTTTTT. As protein: CATANRGNTGELFF. The rearrangement links TRBV6-1 to TRBJ2-2; 7 bases agree with TRBD1. Germline V gene sequence: CDR1 MNHNS, CDR2 SASEGT. This CDR3 region has 14 residues. V gave up 10 bases and J gave up 1 base; unmatched junction bases: 6.

This clonotype was counted a few times. The V call is TRBV5-6, the J call TRBJ1-6, with TRBD1 matching 8 bases. The CDR3 totals 15 residues. Germline V gene lookup returns CDR1 SGHDT and CDR2 YYEEEE. V shed 5 bases and J 8 bases; nucleotides not matched to a gene: 9. CDR3 coding DNA: TGTGCCAGCAGTGCGGCAGGGGGCTTATATTCACCCCTCCACTTT. It codes for CASSAAGGLYSPLHF.